The 30 T cell receptor beta chains reported below all come from one sample, sequenced in a study of T-cell memory formation after mild COVID-19 listed by TCRdb under 2021. Libraries came from 5' RACE. Sequenced on an Illumina NovaSeq 6000. TCRdb cleaned the public reads at Q25 with fastp, built clones with MiXCR and kept in-frame beta chains. Duplicate CDR3 protein sequences are folded into a single record with the most common DNA and genes. This sample lists about 350,000 distinct CDR3 sequences; around 13% were detected once. Roughly 20% of the sample is taken by the ten largest. The source material was PBMCs or a T cell subset sorted from them (not recorded which). These receptors came from a man between 18 and 29 years old who had mild COVID-19 (a few samples of this study predate the infection). The sample titles of this study are shuffled in the database, so cell type and time point are left out; the donor was told from shared clones.

This clonotype has at least ten counts. CDR3 in amino acids: CASSPVGTLEGELFF. The CDR3 DNA is TGCGCCAGCAGCCCAGTAGGGACTCTAGAAGGGGAGCTGTTTTTT. This chain uses TRBV5-1 with TRBJ2-2, with D perhaps matching TRBD2 (6 bases). V lost 4 bases and J lost 8, with 18 bases in between. Germline CDR1 is SGHRS and CDR2 is YFSETQ. The CDR3 covers 15 residues.

This clonotype was seen at least ten times. The chain couples TRBV5-1 to TRBJ1-1; D gene uncertain. From germline, CDR1 is SGHRS and CDR2 YFSETQ. V dropped 4 bases and J dropped 1 base, with 8 bases sitting between them. The CDR3 runs 13 residues. The CDR3 here is CASSGTQNTEAFF. DNA for the CDR3: TGCGCCAGCAGCGGAACACAGAACACTGAAGCTTTCTTT.

The chain carries TRBV5-1 and TRBJ1-1, with 7 bases matching TRBD1. The CDR3 totals 17 residues. With V trimmed by 1 base and J by 5 bases, 14 bases remained unmatched. The germline CDR1 and CDR2 sequences are SGHRS and YFSETQ. The CDR3 nucleotides are TGCGCCAGCAGCTTGAACGCGGGTGCAGGGGGAAGGACTGAAGCTTTCTTT. This translates into CASSLNAGAGGRTEAFF. The full variable domain, in which reference TRBV5-1 and TRBJ1-1 provide the parts outside the CDR3, is KAGVTQTPRYLIKTRGQQVTLSCSPISGHRSVSWYQQTPGQGLQFLFEYFSETQRNKGNFPGRFSGRQFSNSRSEMNVSTLELGDSALYLCASSLNAGAGGRTEAFFGQGTRLTVV.

This sequence joins TRBV28 and TRBJ1-2; D might be TRBD1 (5 bases). The CDR3 spans 15 residues. V was trimmed by 2 bases and J by 2 bases, leaving 12 bases between them. From germline, CDR1 is MDHEN and CDR2 SYDVKM. Here the CDR3 DNA reads TGTGCCAGCAGTTTAGTCCAGGGACCAAACTATGGCTACACCTTC. Amino acid sequence: CASSLVQGPNYGYTF.

The V gene is TRBV12-3 or TRBV12-4, the J gene TRBJ2-5; D is possibly TRBD1 or TRBD2 (5 bases each). Between the trimmed V and J ends, which lost 9 bases and 5 bases, there was a span of 13 bases. CDR3 length: 12 residues. The CDR3 DNA is TGTGCCAGTACCGGGACGCGCGAGACCCAGTACTTC. This codes for CASTGTRETQYF.

This rearrangement joins TRBV10-3 to TRBJ1-1, with D perhaps matching TRBD1 (5 bases). CDR3 size: 14 residues. Trimming took off 3 bases at V and 1 base at J, with 9 bases between the two ends. The V gene's germline CDR1 is ENHRY and CDR2 SYGVKD. The CDR3 is CAISDGTANTEAFF. For the CDR3, the DNA is TGTGCCATCAGTGACGGGACGGCGAACACTGAAGCTTTCTTT.

This clonotype was counted at least ten times. This chain uses TRBV6-2 or TRBV6-3 with TRBJ1-2; no reliable D call. The CDR3 is 13 residues long. Trimming cost V 6 bases and J 4 bases, with 12 bases left between them. From germline, CDR1 is MNHEY and CDR2 SVGEGT. CDR3 sequence (DNA): TGTGCCAGCAGCTCACCATACTTCTATGGCTACACCTTC. Its translation is CASSSPYFYGYTF.

This clonotype came up a few times. This sequence joins TRBV23-1 and TRBJ2-4; possible D gene TRBD1, 5 bases. TRBV23-1 is sorted into the ORF group, with uncertain function. Trimming stripped 7 bases from V and 0 bases from J, with 10 bases between. This CDR3 spans 14 amino acids. The DNA for the CDR3 is TGCGCCAGCAACGGACAACGAGCCAAAAACATTCAGTACTTC. Amino acids: CASNGQRAKNIQYF.

This clonotype came up many times. The J gene is TRBJ2-5, the V gene TRBV20-1; 8 bases agree with TRBD2. The trim removed 6 bases at V and 4 bases at J, leaving 10 bases unmatched. Germline V gene lookup returns CDR1 DFQATT and CDR2 SNEGSKA (reference sequence). The CDR3 length is 14 residues. This CDR3 reads CSAAGGYLRETQYF. CDR3 sequence (DNA): TGCAGTGCGGCGGGGGGATATTTGCGAGAGACCCAGTACTTC.

This clonotype appeared many times. The V call is TRBV4-3, the J call TRBJ2-7; D is uncertain. This CDR3 region has 14 residues. Per germline, CDR1 LGHNA and CDR2 YSLEER. V was trimmed by 0 bases and J by 2 bases, leaving 8 bases between them. The CDR3: CASSQDPFTYEQYF. The CDR3 nucleotides read TGCGCCAGCAGCCAAGATCCTTTCACCTACGAGCAGTACTTC.

This clonotype was counted only a few times. V usage is TRBV18 and J usage is TRBJ2-3, with TRBD2 matching 10 bases. Germline V lookup: CDR1 KGHSH, CDR2 LQKENI. Trimming removed 3 bases from V and 5 bases from J; junction bases left unmatched: 5. This CDR3 has 15 residues. Written as DNA, the CDR3 is TGTGCCAGCTCACCGATACTAGCGGGGAGAGATACGCAGTATTTT. This translates into CASSPILAGRDTQYF.

The chain has TRBV20-1 and TRBJ2-1; 10 positions agree with TRBD2. Germline assignment: CDR1 DFQATT and CDR2 SNEGSKA (reference sequence). The CDR3 loop spans 15 amino acids. V lost 3 bases and J lost 3; bases outside the gene matches: 5. The CDR3 loop reads CSASPTSGLYNEQFF. In nucleotides, the CDR3 is TGCAGTGCTAGCCCGACTAGCGGGCTCTACAATGAGCAGTTCTTC.

This clonotype was found a few times. The chain is built from TRBV4-1 and TRBJ2-7, with D hard to call. The CDR3 extends over 12 amino acids. The germline CDR1 and CDR2 sequences are MGHRA and YSYEKL. V was trimmed by 3 bases and J by 5 bases, leaving 8 bases between them. The CDR3 bases are TGCGCCAGCAGCCAGACCGATAACGAGCAGTACTTC. It yields the protein CASSQTDNEQYF.

This clonotype has a handful of counts. The chain couples TRBV29-1 to TRBJ2-7; 8 bases are shared with TRBD1. Trimming cost V 7 bases and J 3 bases; bases outside gene matches: 5. The CDR3 extends over 12 amino acids. Germline values: CDR1 SQVTM, CDR2 ANQGSEA. This CDR3 reads CSAGQGDYEQYF. CDR3 bases: TGCAGCGCCGGACAGGGTGACTACGAGCAGTACTTC.

This clonotype turned up a few times. This chain connects TRBV18 to TRBJ1-1, with D perhaps TRBD1 (6 bases). This CDR3 is 19 amino acids long. V gave up 1 base and J gave up 1 base, with 22 bases separating them. Germline V lookup: CDR1 KGHSH, CDR2 LQKENI. The CDR3 DNA reads as TGTGCCAGCTCACCACTAGCCCTTAGGGGGTCCGGGGGGAACACTGAAGCTTTCTTT. This sequence encodes CASSPLALRGSGGNTEAFF.

The chain is built from TRBV6-2 or TRBV6-3 and TRBJ2-7; D ambiguous. CDR3 size: 13 residues. Trimming took 0 bases from V and 2 from J, leaving 5 bases between them. In germline, CDR1 is MNHEY, CDR2 SVGEGT. The DNA of the CDR3 is TGTGCCAGCAGTTACTCCCAGACCTACGAGCAGTACGTC. It specifies CASSYSQTYEQYV.

This clonotype has just a few counts. This chain connects TRBV6-2 or TRBV6-3 to TRBJ2-3, with 10 bases identical to TRBD2. The V segment lost 7 bases and the J segment 3 bases; nucleotides outside the gene matches: 10. The CDR3 length is 16 residues. Germline V lookup: CDR1 MNHEY, CDR2 SVGEGT. The CDR3: CASIQGLAGDTDTQYF. CDR3 sequence (DNA): TGTGCCAGCATCCAAGGGCTAGCGGGGGATACAGATACGCAGTATTTT.

The sample holds a few counts of this clonotype. The chain recombines TRBV10-3 with TRBJ2-2; TRBD2 agrees at 7 bases. Per the germline V gene, CDR1 is ENHRY and CDR2 is SYGVKD. CDR3 size: 16 residues. J lost 4 bases, V lost 5 bases, and 10 bases had no gene match. The CDR3 spells CAISKSGAGSTGELFF. For the CDR3, the DNA is TGTGCCATCAGTAAAAGCGGGGCCGGTAGCACCGGGGAGCTGTTTTTT.

This clonotype was detected only a few times. The V call is TRBV14, the J call TRBJ2-7; no definite D call. The V end lost 0 bases, the J end lost 0 bases, and 12 bases lay between the germline ends. CDR1 and CDR2 (germline): SGHDN, FVKESK. The CDR3 length is 16 residues. The CDR3, as DNA: TGTGCCAGCAGCCAAGATAAGGTGCGGAGCTCCTACGAGCAGTACGTC. It codes for CASSQDKVRSSYEQYV.

This chain uses TRBV7-8 with TRBJ2-5, with D perhaps being TRBD1 or TRBD2 (6 bases each). Germline CDR1 SGHVS, CDR2 FQNEAQ. CDR3 size: 14 residues. V was cut by 5 bases and J by 4 bases, with 14 bases left in between. In nucleotides, the CDR3 is TGTGCCAGCAGCCCGGGGGCGCGGGGAGAGACCCAGTACTTC. Protein product: CASSPGARGETQYF. Full variable domain (remainder filled in from reference TRBV7-8 and TRBJ2-5): GAGVSQSPRYKVAKRGQDVALRCDPISGHVSLFWYQQALGQGPEFLTYFQNEAQLDKSGLPSDRFFAERPEGSVSTLKIQRTQQEDSAVYLCASSPGARGETQYFGPGTRLLVL.

The chain joins TRBV12-3 or TRBV12-4 to TRBJ1-2; D is perhaps TRBD1 (6 bases). Deletions cut 3 bases from V and 7 bases from J, with 15 bases between. This CDR3 contains 14 residues. This CDR3 reads CASSFHQGSSGYTF. For the CDR3, the DNA is TGTGCCAGCAGTTTTCATCAGGGGAGTTCTGGCTACACCTTC.

This clonotype was seen a handful of times. The gene calls are TRBV6-5 and TRBJ1-6, with unresolved D. The germline CDR1 and CDR2 sequences are MNHEY and SVGAGI. V was clipped by 8 bases and J by 8 bases, with 13 bases between them. CDR3 length: 13 residues. Here the CDR3 DNA reads TGTGCCAGCGCAAACAGAGCGTATTCACCCCTCCACTTT. Protein: CASANRAYSPLHF.

This clonotype showed up many times. This chain links TRBV7-9 with TRBJ1-6, with TRBD1 as a possible D gene (5 bases). The V gene's germline CDR1 is SEHNR and CDR2 FQNEAQ (reference sequence). The CDR3 covers 14 residues. Trimming left V 1 base short and J 8 bases short, with 9 bases between. As DNA, the CDR3 is TGTGCCAGCAGCTTAGAGGACACGGATTCACCCCTCCACTTT. Translated: CASSLEDTDSPLHF.

This clonotype was detected a few times. The chain uses TRBV11-2 and TRBJ2-5; D is tentatively TRBD1 or TRBD2 (5 bases each). Trimming shortened V by 5 bases and J by 1 base, and 14 bases separated the two germline ends. Looked up from germline, CDR1 is SGHAT and CDR2 is FQNNGV. This CDR3 is built from 15 residues. The CDR3 loop is CASSEGLGPQETQYF. The CDR3 nucleotides read TGTGCCAGCAGCGAGGGGCTGGGTCCCCAAGAGACCCAGTACTTC.

This clonotype was recorded a few times. This chain uses TRBV6-2 or TRBV6-3 with TRBJ2-5, with 11 bases lining up with TRBD2. The CDR3 is 14 residues long. J gave up 7 bases and V 6 bases, and 7 bases lay outside the gene matches. Germline CDR1 reads MNHEY; CDR2 reads SVGEGT. CDR3 coding DNA: TGTGCCAGCAGCGTTAGCGGGGGGGCGATGACCCAGTACTTC. This translates into CASSVSGGAMTQYF.

The V call is TRBV6-1, the J call TRBJ2-7; perhaps TRBD2 as D (6 bases). The CDR3 is made up of 14 amino acids. Germline lookup yields CDR1 MNHNS and CDR2 SASEGT. The V end was cut by 7 bases, the J end by 5 bases, with 18 bases between. The CDR3, as DNA: TGTGCCAGCATGAGGCAGGGAGGTACCCACGAGCAGTACGTC. Residues: CASMRQGGTHEQYV.

The sample holds a few counts of this clonotype. The chain couples TRBV5-1 to TRBJ2-7; 10 nucleotides align to TRBD1. Germline assignment: CDR1 SGHRS and CDR2 YFSETQ. V lost 3 bases, J lost 6 bases, and 9 bases stayed unmatched. The CDR3 contains 15 residues. CDR3 sequence (DNA): TGCGCCAGCAGCTCCTCCGGGACAGGGGTTGTCGAGCAGTACTTC. Encoded protein: CASSSSGTGVVEQYF.

This clonotype has a handful of counts. The chain links TRBV11-2 to TRBJ2-1; 9 positions agree with TRBD1. The germline V gene has CDR1 SGHAT and CDR2 FQNNGV. V lost 1 base, J lost 2 bases, and 3 bases stayed unmatched. The CDR3 runs to 16 residues. CDR3 bases: TGTGCCAGCAGCTTAGTGGGACAGGGTGCCTACAATGAGCAGTTCTTC. Its translation: CASSLVGQGAYNEQFF.

In this sample, this clonotype turned up a few times. The rearrangement links TRBV4-1 to TRBJ2-3; no clear D gene. The CDR3 is 14 residues long. V shed 2 bases and J shed 4 bases, with 10 bases lying between them. Germline-derived CDR1 and CDR2 are MGHRA and YSYEKL. The CDR3 reads CASSQPRAADTQYF. The CDR3 coding sequence is TGCGCCAGCAGCCAACCAAGGGCGGCAGATACGCAGTATTTT.

This clonotype has just a few counts. The J gene is TRBJ2-7, the V gene TRBV7-2, with 9 bases matching TRBD1. Trimming removed 6 bases from V and 1 base from J; junction bases left unmatched: 4. Germline V lookup: CDR1 SGHTA, CDR2 FQGNSA. The length of the CDR3 is 14 residues. The CDR3 here is CASSPDRGSYEQYV. The CDR3 nucleotides read TGTGCCAGCAGTCCGGACAGGGGTTCCTACGAGCAGTACGTC.